Each of the 28 T cell receptor beta chains below was sequenced from the same sample in a study of T cells in Graves' hyperthyroidism and ophthalmopathy. The TCR beta CDR3 regions underwent amplification using RNA transcripts as the source. During a first-round RT-PCR of the TCR CDR3, the HTBI primer set was used. TCRdb passed the multiplex PCR reads through MiXCR, listing each CDR3 protein once. The repertoire holds hundreds of thousands of distinct CDR3 sequences, with approximately 14% as singletons. Sequenced material: blood. All receptors come from a woman aged 18 to 35 with Graves' hyperthyroidism.

The gene calls are TRBV6-1 and TRBJ1-1; no clear D. V was clipped by 5 bases and J by 1 base, with 11 bases between them. Germline CDR1 and CDR2: MNHNS and SASEGT. The CDR3 contains 14 residues. CDR3 region: CASSITWGNTEAFF. CDR3 DNA sequence: TGTGCCAGCAGTATTACGTGGGGGAACACTGAAGCTTTCTTT.

As concerns this clonotype: The junction departs from the called germline gene at one end, perhaps through a read error. V and J are TRBV7-9 and TRBJ2-1; 8 nucleotides match TRBD2. Germline loops: CDR1 SEHNR, CDR2 FQNEAQ (reference sequence). This CDR3 region has 14 residues. In DNA form, the CDR3 reads TGTGCCAGCACCTTAGCGGGACTAGAATTGGAGCAGTTCTTC. Its protein product is CASTLAGLELEQFF.

Ten or more counts support this clonotype. The chain uses TRBV24-1 and TRBJ1-1; D unclear. The CDR3 spans 13 residues. The V end was cut by 6 bases, the J end by 3 bases, with 10 bases between. Germline values: CDR1 KGHDR, CDR2 SFDVKD. CDR3 sequence: CATSTSPYTEAFF. In DNA, the CDR3 is TGTGCCACCAGTACCAGTCCGTACACTGAAGCTTTCTTT.

This chain joins TRBV18 and TRBJ2-7; 8 nucleotides line up with TRBD1. Germline assignment: CDR1 KGHSH and CDR2 LQKENI. The CDR3 runs to 14 residues. Trimming at V came to 3 bases and at J to 7 bases, leaving 8 bases not matched to a gene. CDR3 loop: CASSPPTGAGEQYF. CDR3 coding DNA: TGTGCCAGCTCACCCCCGACAGGGGCGGGAGAGCAGTACTTC.

This clonotype was seen more than once but under ten times. The chain is built from TRBV6-1 and TRBJ1-4, with D maybe TRBD1 (6 bases). The CDR3 is made up of 18 amino acids. Trimming removed 6 bases at V and 0 bases at J, with 20 bases between. CDR1 is MNHNS, CDR2 SASEGT, per germline. For the CDR3, the DNA is TGTGCCAGCAGCCCCGGGACACTGAGAGGAGCAACTAATGAAAAACTGTTTTTT. This codes for CASSPGTLRGATNEKLFF.

The genes are TRBV10-3 and TRBJ2-1; the match to TRBD2 covers 10 bases. V was pared by 0 bases and J by 7 bases, with 6 bases of the junction left unmatched. The CDR3 is made up of 16 amino acids. Germline CDR1 and CDR2: ENHRY and SYGVKD. The DNA for the CDR3 is TGTGCCATCAGTGAGTCGCTAGCGGGAGTTGGTAATGAGCAGTTCTTC. Protein: CAISESLAGVGNEQFF.

There are many counts of this clonotype. This chain uses TRBV7-3 with TRBJ2-1; 9 nucleotides line up with TRBD2. The CDR3 is 14 amino acids. CDR1 and CDR2 (germline): SGHTA, FQGTGA. The CDR3 nucleotides read TGTGCTAAAGCCAGCGGGAGGCCGGGGAATGAGCAGTTCTTC. Translated, it gives CAKASGRPGNEQFF.

Only a few counts were recorded for this clonotype. V and J are TRBV28 and TRBJ2-2; TRBD1 might be the D (5 bases). The CDR3 is 20 residues long. The V end was cut by 3 bases, the J end by 4 bases, with 27 bases between. The germline V gene encodes CDR1 MDHEN and CDR2 SYDVKM. In DNA, the CDR3 is TGTGCCAGCAGTTTTGGAATCTGGCAGGGCCGGGCACTGGGCACCGGGGAGCTGTTTTTT. This codes for CASSFGIWQGRALGTGELFF.

This clonotype came up many times. This chain joins TRBV7-9 and TRBJ2-1; no clear D gene. This CDR3 is built from 19 residues. Trimming took 5 bases from V and 0 from J, leaving 23 bases between them. The V gene's germline CDR1 is SEHNR and CDR2 FQNEAQ (reference sequence). CDR3 protein: CASSPHFRAAPSSYNEQFF. As DNA, the CDR3 is TGTGCCAGCAGCCCCCATTTTCGTGCAGCTCCAAGCTCCTACAATGAGCAGTTCTTC. The variable domain in full, completed from reference TRBV7-9 and TRBJ2-1, reads DTGVSQNPRHKITKRGQNVTFRCDPISEHNRLYWYRQTLGQGPEFLTYFQNEAQLEKSRLLSDRFSAERPKGSFSTLEIQRTEQGDSAMYLCASSPHFRAAPSSYNEQFFGPGTRLTVL.

This clonotype was seen at least ten times. V is TRBV7-2 and J is TRBJ2-7; TRBD2 agrees at 10 bases. There are 14 residues in the CDR3. V was pared by 5 bases and J by 5 bases, with 6 bases of the junction left unmatched. Germline values: CDR1 SGHTA, CDR2 FQGNSA. CDR3 sequence: CASSRSGRNDEQYF. The DNA of the CDR3 is TGTGCCAGCAGCCGTAGCGGGAGGAACGACGAGCAGTACTTC.

This clonotype was seen at least ten times. The chain couples TRBV12-3 or TRBV12-4 to TRBJ2-3, with D unclear. The CDR3 runs 13 residues. Trimming took 6 bases from V and 0 from J, leaving 7 bases between them. CDR3 in DNA: TGTGCCAGCAGGCCTAGAAGCACAGATACGCAGTATTTT. Translated: CASRPRSTDTQYF.

This clonotype came up many times. The V and J genes are TRBV3-1 and TRBJ2-1; D might be TRBD1 (5 bases). CDR3 length equals 18 residues. V gave up 4 bases and J gave up 6 bases, with 25 bases separating them. Germline values: CDR1 LGHDT, CDR2 YNNKEL (reference sequence). The CDR3, as DNA: TGTGCCAGCAGCCCCTCCAGATGGGCCGGTCCACAGGCCAATGAGCAGTTCTTC. It codes for CASSPSRWAGPQANEQFF.

The CDR3, as DNA: TGCAGTGCCCCTGGGACTAGCGGGACCCCTAGAAACCAAGAGACCCAGTACTTC. This translates into CSAPGTSGTPRNQETQYF. The V gene is TRBV20-1, the J gene TRBJ2-5; 13 bases line up with TRBD2. Looked up from germline, CDR1 is DFQATT and CDR2 is SNEGSKA (reference sequence). The CDR3 runs to 18 residues. V shed 6 bases and J 0 bases; nucleotides not matched to a gene: 13.

The chain joins TRBV18 to TRBJ2-5, with D possibly matching TRBD2 (6 bases). Germline CDR1 KGHSH, CDR2 LQKENI. The CDR3 extends over 13 amino acids. V was clipped by 6 bases and J by 5 bases, with 13 bases between them. CDR3 in amino acids: CASSRNGGETQYF. CDR3 bases: TGTGCCAGCTCCCGCAACGGGGGTGAGACCCAGTACTTC.

This clonotype was seen a few times. The chain uses TRBV28 and TRBJ1-4; 7 nucleotides match TRBD1. The CDR3 runs to 12 residues. Germline loops: CDR1 MDHEN, CDR2 SYDVKM. Unmatched junction bases numbered 3, after V lost 10 bases and J lost 4 bases. The CDR3 protein is CAIRDSNEKLFF. Written as DNA, the CDR3 is TGTGCCATCCGGGACAGTAATGAAAAACTGTTTTTT.

This clonotype was detected only a few times. The chain uses TRBV7-9 and TRBJ2-4; TRBD2 is a possible D gene (5 bases). Germline CDR1 reads SEHNR; CDR2 reads FQNEAQ (reference sequence). The length of the CDR3 is 16 residues. Trimming left V 1 base short and J 4 bases short, with 14 bases between. CDR3 loop: CASSLELVVGKNIQYF. The CDR3 coding sequence is TGTGCCAGCAGCTTAGAACTAGTGGTCGGGAAAAACATTCAGTACTTC.

In this sample, this clonotype turned up once. The V gene is TRBV9, the J gene TRBJ1-3; the D is unclear. The CDR3 loop spans 14 amino acids. In germline, CDR1 is SGDLS, CDR2 YYNGEE. Trimming cost V 0 bases and J 4 bases, with 8 bases left between them. The CDR3 DNA reads TGTGCCAGCAGCGTAGCAGGTATCGGAAACACCATATATTTT. The encoded protein is CASSVAGIGNTIYF.

This clonotype appeared a few times. The chain couples TRBV7-9 to TRBJ1-4; 11 nucleotides align to TRBD1. V trimming: 5 bases; J trimming: 11 bases; junction bases outside the gene matches: 7. The germline V gene has CDR1 SEHNR and CDR2 FQNEAQ (reference sequence). CDR3 length equals 14 residues. Here the CDR3 DNA reads TGTGCCAGCAGCCGCCGGGACAGGGGGGATAAACTGTTTTTT. It yields the protein CASSRRDRGDKLFF.

This clonotype came up many times. This sequence joins TRBV6-2 or TRBV6-3 and TRBJ2-7, with D maybe TRBD1 (6 bases). This CDR3 is 14 amino acids long. V was clipped by 7 bases and J by 1 base, with 14 bases between them. In germline, CDR1 is MNHEY, CDR2 SVGEGT. The CDR3 DNA reads as TGTGCCAGCAAACCGGGACAAGGGTCCTACGAGCAGTACTTC. This translates into CASKPGQGSYEQYF.

This clonotype was counted at least ten times. The CDR3 bases are TGTGCCAGCTCACCAGCGGGAATGAACACTGAAGCTTTCTTT. Translated, it gives CASSPAGMNTEAFF. V usage is TRBV18 and J usage is TRBJ1-1; D is uncertain. Per the germline V gene, CDR1 is KGHSH and CDR2 is LQKENI. The CDR3 is 14 residues long. Trimming pared 2 bases from V and 0 bases from J, leaving 7 bases between.

This clonotype was detected many times. The V call is TRBV20-1, the J call TRBJ2-3; D remains unclear. Trimming pared 3 bases from V and 0 bases from J, leaving 13 bases between. There are 15 residues in the CDR3. Germline-derived CDR1 and CDR2 are DFQATT and SNEGSKA (reference sequence). The CDR3 region is CSASRLRGSTDTQYF. Here the CDR3 DNA reads TGCAGTGCTAGCCGTCTGCGAGGAAGCACAGATACGCAGTATTTT.

The CDR3 is CASSEGEGFEQYF. In DNA form, the CDR3 reads TGTGCCAGCAGTGAAGGGGAAGGGTTCGAGCAGTACTTC. The chain has TRBV6-1 and TRBJ2-7; unclear D gene. The CDR3 is made up of 13 amino acids. Germline V lookup: CDR1 MNHNS, CDR2 SASEGT. V lost 1 base and J 6 bases, leaving 10 bases between the germline ends.

This clonotype was detected many times. The chain employs TRBV4-2 and TRBJ1-2; the D gene is possibly TRBD1 (6 bases). V lost 3 bases to trimming and J lost 0 bases, with 14 bases between them. Germline lookup yields CDR1 LGHNA and CDR2 YNFKEQ. The CDR3 totals 16 residues. CDR3 bases: TGTGCCAGCAGCCACGGGACACCAACTCCTAACTATGGCTACACCTTC. It codes for CASSHGTPTPNYGYTF.

The J gene is TRBJ2-1, the V gene TRBV19, with D unclear. V lost 7 bases and J lost 5, with 15 bases in between. The CDR3 runs to 14 residues. The germline V gene encodes CDR1 LNHDA and CDR2 SQIVND (reference sequence). CDR3 amino acids: CASTRWHEHNEQFF. CDR3 bases: TGTGCCAGTACCCGGTGGCATGAACACAATGAGCAGTTCTTC.

The rearrangement uses TRBV30 and TRBJ1-5; 9 bases align to TRBD1. Looked up from germline, CDR1 is GTSNPN and CDR2 is SVGIG (reference sequence). The CDR3 length is 15 residues. The ends lost 2 bases at V and 6 bases at J; junction bases unmatched: 8. The CDR3 sequence: CAWSLPGQGGQPQHF. The CDR3 nucleotides read TGTGCCTGGAGTCTTCCGGGACAGGGCGGTCAGCCCCAGCATTTT.

The sample holds a few counts of this clonotype. The chain links TRBV19 to TRBJ2-1; 10 nucleotides match TRBD1. The V segment lost 9 bases and the J segment 3 bases; nucleotides outside the gene matches: 11. Germline CDR1 reads LNHDA; CDR2 reads SQIVND (reference sequence). This CDR3 has 16 amino acids. DNA for the CDR3: TGTGCCAGCCAGGATCCGGGACAGGGGAACTACAATGAGCAGTTCTTC. Protein sequence: CASQDPGQGNYNEQFF.

This clonotype appeared many times. The chain joins TRBV4-3 to TRBJ2-1, with 8 bases aligning to TRBD2. The V gene end was trimmed by 1 base and the J gene end by 6 bases; junction bases not matched to a gene: 8. The germline CDR1 and CDR2 sequences are LGHNA and YSLEER. This CDR3 contains 16 residues. CDR3 nucleotides: TGCGCCAGCAGCCAAGGGGGTGGACTAGCAATCAATGAGCAGTTCTTC. Its protein product is CASSQGGGLAINEQFF.

V gene TRBV28 combines with J gene TRBJ2-7; 13 bases are shared with TRBD2. This CDR3 has 14 residues. The V segment lost 10 bases and the J segment 3 bases; nucleotides outside the gene matches: 6. Germline CDR1 is MDHEN and CDR2 is SYDVKM. The CDR3 sequence: CATLGLAGNYEQYF. The DNA of the CDR3 is TGTGCCACCCTGGGACTAGCGGGGAACTACGAGCAGTACTTC.